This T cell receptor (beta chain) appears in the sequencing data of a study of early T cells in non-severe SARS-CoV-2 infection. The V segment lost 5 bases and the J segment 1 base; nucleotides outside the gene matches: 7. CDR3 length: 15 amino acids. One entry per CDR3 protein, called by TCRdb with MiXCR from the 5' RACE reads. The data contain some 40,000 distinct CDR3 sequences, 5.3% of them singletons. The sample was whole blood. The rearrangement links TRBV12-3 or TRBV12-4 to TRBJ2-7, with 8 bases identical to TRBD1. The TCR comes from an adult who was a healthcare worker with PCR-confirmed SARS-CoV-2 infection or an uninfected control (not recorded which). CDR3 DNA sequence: TGTGCCAGCAGTCTCCTAGGGACAGGATCCTACGAGCAGTACTTC. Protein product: CASSLLGTGSYEQYF.